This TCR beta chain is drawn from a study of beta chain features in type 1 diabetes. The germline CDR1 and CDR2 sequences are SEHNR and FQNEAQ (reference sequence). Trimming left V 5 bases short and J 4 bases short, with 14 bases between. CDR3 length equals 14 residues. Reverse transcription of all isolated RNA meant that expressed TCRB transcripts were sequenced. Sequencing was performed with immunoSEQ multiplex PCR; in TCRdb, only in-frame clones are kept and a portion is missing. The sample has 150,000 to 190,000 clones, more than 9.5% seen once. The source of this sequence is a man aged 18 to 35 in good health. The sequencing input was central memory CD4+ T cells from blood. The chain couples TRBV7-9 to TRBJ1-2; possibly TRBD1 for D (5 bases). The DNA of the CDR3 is TGTGCCAGCAGCCAAGACGTGACAGCCTATGGCTACACCTTC. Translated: CASSQDVTAYGYTF.